This record looks at one TCR beta chain sequence and its context. This clone was counted only a few times. Its antigen target is currently unknown. One base away there is no much larger clone; base qualities are not given. The sample belongs to a study of cytomegalovirus exposure and HLA in healthy donors listed by TCRdb under 2017. Background for the entire study: An earlier analysis of 587 of the donors reported more than 250 Gb of sequence data and roughly 100 million unique TCR beta sequences from 190 million or so T cells. Class I and class II HLA loci were covered by the typing at four-digit resolution. A later analysis re-examined previously published TCR beta repertoires from over 500 donors and added high-resolution HLA genotyping to investigate patterns of TCR occurrence. The T cell repertoires of some 670 subjects were profiled by immunosequencing and related to cytomegalovirus serostatus. Roughly 300 gigabases of sequencing data and around 90 million unique TCR sequences made up an early release that covered 640 HLA-typed donors. All discovery cohort repertoires had been generated using a single sequencing platform. A separate validation cohort of about 110 different subjects was used in addition to the approximately 610-subject first cohort. High-throughput TCR immunosequencing, statistical association of individual TCRs with disease status, and machine learning were combined to predict cytomegalovirus infection status. An earlier analysis of approximately 630 of the donors applied high-throughput TCR beta sequencing to assess whether each TCR beta V gene segment acted as functional or pseudogenic. Rather than drawing on any new phenotypic data, the later analysis identified candidate immune exposures from TCR beta sequences and the way those sequences occurred across donors. A few DR-DQ haplotypes were treated as single units for association and clustering because of strong linkage in the cohort. Typing coverage differed by locus: A, B, C, DRB1 and DQB1 were typed in roughly 620-640 donors, DQA1 in roughly 500, DPA1 in 600 to 610, and DPB1 in just under 490. Of the roughly 400 genotyped donors, roughly 80% fell in the genetic ancestry cluster associated with self-reported Caucasian donors. The study was designed to test whether signatures of past pathogen exposure could be identified by cataloging public T cell receptors. Donor age, sex, ethnicity and CMV serostatus were compiled alongside the repertoire data. Across some 400 genotyped donors of the cohort, an average of about 250,000 unique TCR beta nucleotide sequences per donor were sequenced, and roughly 20% of those sequences were non-productive. Genome-wide SNP genotypes for about 55% of the 666 donors were used in a later genetic analysis, which treated that subset as a discovery cohort. General findings and caveats noted by the study authors: Some IMGT-functional V segments, including TRBV6-2 and TRBV6-3, could not be distinguished by the 87-base-pair reads and were therefore excluded. Because counts were too low, about 15 rarely observed V segments, including chromosome 9 orphons, were left out of the earlier analysis of several hundred of the donors. A further reported finding was that TCR beta sequences accurately predicted the HLA-A and HLA-B alleles for most subjects in the first cohort. A later genetic analysis associated a missense DCLRE1C variant with V-gene and J-gene trimming of TCR beta chains, and an independent cohort replicated the association. In a later analysis, most CMV-associated TCR beta chains were found to appear HLA-restricted, with HLA associations seemingly driven largely by CMV exposure. In a later analysis, HLA-associated TCR beta chains showed more clonal expansion and lower generation probabilities than non-associated chains that were equally common. A later genetic analysis reported fewer N-insertions in productive TCRs among donors in an Asian-associated ancestry cluster than the roughly 690-donor mean. The study gave a list of about 170 TCR beta chains associated with cytomegalovirus. When HLA alleles, especially DR and DQ, strongly co-occurred, attributing TCR associations to individual alleles was difficult. It was suggested by the authors that the approach could potentially be generalized to other disease states and immunological phenotypes. A group of highly shared sequence variants was considered likely to be a technical artifact of the sequencing pipeline. In a later analysis, several top co-occurrence clusters were reported to appear linked to parvovirus B19, influenza, CMV and Epstein-Barr virus. Presence/absence analyses assumed roughly uniform sequencing depth across donors, an assumption that may not hold. In this cohort, only TCR beta chains were sequenced, and detectable features were limited by the absence of alpha or paired-chain data. Because HLA typing was unavailable for some donors at each locus, only the typed subset was used in association tests. The classifier was reported to diagnose cytomegalovirus status with high specificity and sensitivity in both the original and validation cohorts. Most TCR sequences were observed very rarely across donors, whereas some public TCRs were present in many individuals. Linkage disequilibrium might explain the correlated functional status among segregating V segments, but an unknown experimental factor could not be excluded. A later analysis associated about 18,000 TCR beta sequences with specific HLA alleles at a false discovery rate of 0.05. A few of the identified cytomegalovirus-associated TCR beta chains were confirmed in vitro to be specific for cytomegalovirus antigens. In an earlier analysis of about 550 of the donors, most TCR beta V segments were observed in productive rearrangements about 87% or about 30% of the time, broadly matching IMGT annotations. In a later analysis, TCR association rates were found to vary across HLA loci, with the most associated TCRs seen for DRB1 alleles and the fewest for HLA-C alleles. The only immune exposure information available for the cohort was CMV serostatus.

Library prep was done by the immunoSEQ multiplex PCR assay. For the multiplex PCR, a mixture combining 60 forward primers for TCR Vbeta segments and 13 reverse primers for TCR Jbeta segments was used. Amplification of the CDR3 region of rearranged TCR beta genes was performed with a multiplex PCR assay on genomic DNA. The Illumina HiSeq System was used to sequence the amplified TCR beta libraries as 87-base-pair reads. As for the authors' bioinformatics: In a later analysis, some 80 million unique TCR beta chains were counted across the 500 to 850 repertoires, and about 10 million of these chains were shared by at least two donors. To remove PCR and sequencing errors, raw reads were error-corrected and collapsed into unique sequences using a nearest-neighbor algorithm that merged closely related sequences. V, D and J gene segments were assigned by aligning CDR3 sequences to IMGT reference sequences. For a sequence to be retained, at least a six-nucleotide match to both a V gene segment and a J gene segment was required. A rearrangement was called productive if the CDR3 had no stop codons and remained in frame with V and J, and every other rearrangement was called non-productive. Following IMGT convention, CDR3 was defined as the stretch from the second conserved V-encoded cysteine to the conserved J-encoded phenylalanine. Sequences without an unambiguous match to a single V gene segment were excluded from the earlier analysis of approximately 560 of the donors. An earlier analysis of fewer than 650 of the donors classified V segments as functional when productive rearrangements were above 56.7% and as segregating when the standard deviation between donors was above 5%. A statistical classification framework was built to diagnose cytomegalovirus status from the catalog of TCR beta chain sequences. In a later analysis, TCR nucleotide sequences were compared against IMGT/GENE-DB human TR gene sequences so that V and J genes could be assigned. The TCRdist pipeline was used in a later analysis to assign CDR3 sequences and most-parsimonious VDJ recombination scenarios. In a later analysis, each TCR beta chain was defined by its CDR3 amino acid sequence together with its V-gene family, and reads lacking a unique V-gene family were excluded. A later analysis removed several hundred highly shared, low-generation-probability nucleotide sequences to deal with suspected cross-contamination and a sequencing artifact. In a later analysis, a clonal expansion index for each public chain was calculated from normalized within-repertoire ranks of inferred template counts. In a later analysis, generation probabilities were computed with a VDJ recombination model fitted to out-of-frame rearrangements, and the resulting probabilities were checked against IGoR. A later analysis scored TCR-TCR, TCR-HLA and TCR-CMV co-occurrence with hypergeometric tests, applying a repertoire-size bias correction to TCR pairs. False discovery rates were estimated in a later analysis by permuting HLA or CMV assignments 20 times. In a later analysis, co-occurring TCRs were grouped with DBSCAN, and TCRdist sequence similarity was added when clustering was performed within HLA-allele-positive subsets. Repertoires with fewer than 30,000 or more than 120,000 public chains were left out of co-occurrence clustering, as were four to six repertoires with anomalous nucleotide sharing. Imported from immuneACCESS, the table was reduced by TCRdb to in-frame sequences with V and J called. These copies leave out some clones; in studies compared against another copy, an unresolved V gene accounts for under half, and the cause of the remainder is not known. That table is the source of V, J and clone size, and D and trimming were worked out from the DNA. Counted in this sample were about 130,000 clones; 70% to 80% of them appeared once. The ten largest clones take up around 1.2% of the sample.

CDR1 KGHSH and CDR2 LQKENI were looked up in the germline V gene. Taken from cysteine to phenylalanine, the CDR3 has 16 residues. Only the CDR3 portion is preserved as DNA: 48 bases, with reading frame beginning at the first base. V loses 3 bases at its end and J loses 7 bases; junction bases beyond the gene matches: 11. The cohort was made up of roughly 670 healthy bone marrow donors. All cohort members were sampled while nominally healthy, although unrecorded immune exposures were likely present. The donor tested CMV seronegative, placing the donor among the 350 or so seronegative members of the cohort. Every donor gave a peripheral blood sample, and the peripheral blood mononuclear cells from that sample were used for TCR beta sequencing. The Qiagen DNeasy Blood Extraction Kit was used to extract genomic DNA from the blood cell samples.

Specimen: PBMCs. The TCR comes from a man aged 45 to 65 in good health and CMV-seronegative. In this chain, TRBV18 is recombined with TRBJ2-2, with 7 bases in between that match TRBD2. CDR3 sequence: CASSPEGTTYGGELFF. The nucleotide sequence is TGTGCCAGCTCACCGGAAGGGACTACCTACGGCGGGGAGCTGTTTTTT.